This T cell receptor beta chain was identified during a study of OX40 agonist ivuxolimab in advanced cancers. At the level of the whole study: Ivuxolimab, which targeted the costimulatory receptor OX40 (CD134), was an agonistic, fully human IgG2 monoclonal antibody. Intravenous ivuxolimab was administered to patients every 2 weeks at six dose levels: 0.01, 0.1, 0.3, 1.5, 3 and 10 mg/kg. The paper covers the monotherapy dose-escalation part of the phase I ivuxolimab trial, which included N ≈ 52 patients. Partial responses occurred in three dose-escalation patients, of whom one had hepatocellular carcinoma and two had cutaneous melanoma. In the dose-escalation cohort, 65% to 85% of patients were male, and the mean age was around 60 years with a range of roughly 23 to 79. Patients were allowed to have had prior anti-PD-1, anti-PD-L1 or anti-CTLA-4 therapy, and around two fifths of the dose-escalation patients had been treated with checkpoint inhibitors. Among the 50 to 55 dose-escalation patients, around 19 had hepatocellular carcinoma, 15 or so melanoma, 9 renal cell carcinoma and 9 head and neck cancer. The point of sequencing TCRbeta in the periphery was to test whether ivuxolimab changed TCR sequence diversity and drove clonal T-cell expansion. On the study overall, not on this receptor specifically: At doses from 0.1 to 3.0 mg/kg, clonal expansion was seen in both CD4+ and CD8+ blood T cells between baseline and week 6. After ivuxolimab, expanded clones were on average more numerous among CD8+ T cells than among CD4+ T cells. Antigen specificity was not determined for the clonally expanded peripheral T cells. In the 0.1-3.0 mg/kg groups, partial responders were among the patients with the lowest normalized peripheral clonal expansion, particularly in CD8+ T cells. Low levels of normalized T-cell clonal expansion were also shown by some nonresponding patients.

The CDR3 measures 16 amino acids from cysteine to phenylalanine. Only the CDR3 region is kept as DNA, spanning 48 bases read in frame from base 1. A distance of 13 bases separates the germline ends of V and J, which lose 1 base and 2 bases respectively. From a lookup of the germline V gene (reference sequence), CDR1 and CDR2 are SEHNR and FQNEAQ. For sequencing of the TCRbeta CDR3 region, genomic DNA was extracted from the sorted cells. TCRbeta CDR3 regions were sequenced using the immunoSEQ Assay. Sourced from immuneACCESS, this table was stored by TCRdb with only in-frame sequences that have V and J called. A share of the clones is absent; for the studies checked, an unresolved V gene accounts for under half, and the remainder has no known explanation. The sample table records tens of thousands of clones; approximately 79% of these occur just once. Around 6.6% of the sample comes from the top ten.

Patients with a history of autoimmune disease or receiving systemic immunosuppression were excluded from the trial. Peripheral blood for TCR sequencing was collected from all dose cohorts at baseline, on cycle 4 day 1, and on cycle 7 day 1. The samples were drawn from a first-in-human, open-label, multicenter phase I dose-escalation trial of ivuxolimab. Adults with locally advanced or metastatic melanoma, renal cell, hepatocellular, or head and neck squamous cell carcinoma were enrolled in the trial. Before TCR sequencing, CD4+ and CD8+ T cells were separately sorted from peripheral blood. As to this clone: Its antigen is currently not known. Base qualities were left out, and no much larger clone turns up one base away.

The rearrangement joined TRBV7-9 to TRBJ2-3, with the D gene not clear enough to name. The sequence was obtained from an adult with an advanced solid tumor such as melanoma, head and neck, liver or kidney cancer. The sequencing here drew on CD4+ or CD8+ T cells sorted from blood, taken in a trial of the OX40 agonist ivuxolimab. The sequenced DNA is TGTGCCAGCAGCTTAGGTCCTGGCATCTCCACAGATACGCAGTATTTT. Translated, this gives CASSLGPGISTDTQYF. Full variable domain (CDR3 extended with the reference TRBV7-9 and TRBJ2-3 proteins): DTGVSQNPRHKITKRGQNVTFRCDPISEHNRLYWYRQTLGQGPEFLTYFQNEAQLEKSRLLSDRFSAERPKGSFSTLEIQRTEQGDSAMYLCASSLGPGISTDTQYFGPGTRLTVL.